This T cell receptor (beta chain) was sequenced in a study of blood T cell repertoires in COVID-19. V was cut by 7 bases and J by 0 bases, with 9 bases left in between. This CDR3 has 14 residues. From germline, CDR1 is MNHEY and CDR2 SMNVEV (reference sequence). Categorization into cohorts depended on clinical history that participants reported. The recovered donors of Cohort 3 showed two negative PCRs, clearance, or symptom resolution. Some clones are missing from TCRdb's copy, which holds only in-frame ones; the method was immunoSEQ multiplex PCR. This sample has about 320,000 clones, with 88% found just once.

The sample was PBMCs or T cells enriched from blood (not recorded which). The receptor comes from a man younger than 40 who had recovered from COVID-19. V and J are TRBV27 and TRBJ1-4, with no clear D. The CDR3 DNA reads TGTGCCAGCAAGATCACAGCAACTAATGAAAAACTGTTTTTT. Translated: CASKITATNEKLFF.